This T cell receptor beta chain is from a study of cytomegalovirus exposure and HLA in healthy donors (dated by TCRdb to about 2017). About the full investigation: In an earlier analysis of some 610 of the donors, approximately 300 Gb of sequence data and 120 million or so unique TCR beta sequences from 150 million to 200 million T cells were reported. To predict cytomegalovirus infection status, the study combined high-throughput TCR immunosequencing, statistical association of individual TCRs with disease status, and machine learning. An earlier analysis of approximately 630 of the donors applied high-throughput TCR beta sequencing to assess whether each TCR beta V gene segment acted as functional or pseudogenic. An early release covering approximately 600 HLA-typed donors comprised approximately 300 gigabases of sequencing data and approximately 85 million unique TCR sequences. Genome-wide SNP genotypes for about 60% of the roughly 700 donors were used in a later genetic analysis, which treated that subset as a discovery cohort. Both class I and class II loci were covered by HLA typing, at four-digit resolution. Among about 370 genotyped donors of the cohort, an average of around 220,000 unique TCR beta nucleotide sequences was sequenced per donor, of which about 18% were non-productive. Along with the 666-subject first cohort, a separate validation cohort of over a hundred different subjects was used. The T cell repertoires of some 670 subjects were profiled by immunosequencing and related to cytomegalovirus serostatus. The later analysis used no new phenotypic data to find candidate immune exposures, relying instead on TCR beta sequences and their occurrence across donors. Because of strong linkage in the cohort, roughly five DR-DQ haplotypes were treated as single units for association and clustering. Typing coverage differed by locus: A, B, C, DRB1 and DQB1 were typed in roughly 620-640 donors, DQA1 in about 550, DPA1 in some 610, and DPB1 in roughly 450. Of the approximately 400 genotyped donors, around 81% fell in the genetic ancestry cluster associated with self-reported Caucasian donors. All discovery cohort repertoires had been generated on a single sequencing platform. A later analysis re-examined previously published TCR beta repertoires from 600 to 700 donors and added high-resolution HLA genotyping to investigate patterns of TCR occurrence. Alongside the repertoire data, information on donor age, sex, ethnicity and CMV serostatus was compiled. The study aimed to test whether cataloging public T cell receptors could reveal signatures of past pathogen exposure.

The cohort comprised some 730 healthy bone marrow donors. Cohort members were all nominally healthy when sampled, although unrecorded immune exposures were likely present. CMV serostatus was positive for 289 and negative for about 55% of the 666 cohort members, and was not recorded for this donor. A peripheral blood sample was provided by each donor, and peripheral blood mononuclear cells were used for TCR beta sequencing. The Qiagen DNeasy Blood Extraction Kit was used to extract genomic DNA from the blood cell samples. Libraries were constructed by the immunoSEQ multiplex PCR assay. For the multiplex PCR, a mixture combining 60 forward primers for TCR Vbeta segments and 13 reverse primers for TCR Jbeta segments was used. A multiplex PCR assay on genomic DNA amplified the CDR3 region of rearranged TCR beta genes. On the Illumina HiSeq System, the amplified TCR beta libraries were sequenced as 87-base-pair reads. The paper's processing steps were these. A later analysis counted around 72 million unique TCR beta chains across the 666 repertoires, and 9.5 million to 11 million of these chains were shared by at least two donors. A nearest-neighbor algorithm error-corrected the raw reads and collapsed the reads into unique sequences, merging closely related sequences to remove PCR and sequencing errors. To assign V, D and J gene segments, CDR3 sequences were aligned to IMGT reference sequences. For a sequence to be retained, a match of at least six nucleotides to both a V gene segment and a J gene segment was required. Rearrangements were called productive when the CDR3 lacked stop codons and stayed in frame with V and J; all others were non-productive. CDR3 was defined by IMGT convention, running from the second conserved V-encoded cysteine to the conserved J-encoded phenylalanine. The earlier analysis of a few hundred of the donors excluded sequences that lacked an unambiguous match to a single V gene segment. An earlier analysis of a few hundred of the donors called V segments functional above 56.7% productive rearrangements and segregating when the between-donor standard deviation exceeded 5%. A statistical classification framework was developed to diagnose cytomegalovirus status using the catalog of TCR beta chain sequences. In a later analysis, TCR nucleotide sequences were compared against IMGT/GENE-DB human TR gene sequences so that V and J genes could be assigned. In a later analysis, CDR3 sequences and most-parsimonious VDJ recombination scenarios were assigned using the TCRdist pipeline. In a later analysis, each TCR beta chain was defined by its CDR3 amino acid sequence together with its V-gene family, and reads lacking a unique V-gene family were excluded. In a later analysis, around 600 highly shared, low-generation-probability nucleotide sequences were removed to address suspected cross-contamination and a sequencing artifact. A later analysis calculated a clonal expansion index for each public chain from normalized within-repertoire ranks of inferred template counts. Generation probabilities in a later analysis came from a VDJ recombination model fitted to out-of-frame rearrangements, and those results were checked against IGoR. A later analysis scored TCR-TCR, TCR-HLA and TCR-CMV co-occurrence with hypergeometric tests, applying a repertoire-size bias correction to TCR pairs. To estimate false discovery rates, a later analysis permuted the HLA or CMV assignments 20 times. In a later analysis, co-occurring TCRs were grouped using DBSCAN, with TCRdist sequence similarity added in when clustering inside HLA-allele-positive subsets. Co-occurrence clustering excluded repertoires with fewer than 30,000 or more than 120,000 public chains, plus five with anomalous nucleotide sharing. In TCRdb, the immuneACCESS table is reduced to in-frame sequences with V and J assigned. These tables do not hold every clone; where another copy was compared, an unresolved V gene accounts for under half, and the others remain unexplained. V and J calls plus clone size are reproduced from that table; the DNA served to infer D and trimming. For this sample the table gives 150,000 to 200,000 clones, of which approximately 72% were detected only once. The ten largest clones add up to roughly 2.5% of the sample.

Overall study outcomes, separate from this receptor: Because HLA typing was unavailable for some donors at each locus, only the typed subset was used in association tests. The earlier analysis of 587 of the donors excluded 15 to 20 rarely observed V segments, including chromosome 9 orphons, because counts were too low. In vitro tests confirmed that a few of the cytomegalovirus-associated TCR beta chains recognize cytomegalovirus antigens. Compared with equally common non-associated chains, HLA-associated TCR beta chains in a later analysis were more clonally expanded and had lower generation probabilities. It was suggested by the authors that the approach could potentially be generalized to other disease states and immunological phenotypes. For the cohort, immune exposure information was limited to CMV serostatus. Across donors, most TCR sequences were observed very rarely, whereas some public TCRs were present in many individuals. The classifier was reported to diagnose cytomegalovirus status with high specificity and sensitivity in both the original cohort and the validation cohort. A later analysis found that most CMV-associated TCR beta chains appeared HLA-restricted, with HLA associations seemingly driven largely by CMV exposure. A later analysis reported that several top co-occurrence clusters appeared linked to parvovirus B19, influenza, CMV and Epstein-Barr virus. In a later genetic analysis, a missense DCLRE1C variant was associated with V-gene and J-gene trimming of TCR beta chains, and the association was replicated in an independent cohort. Only TCR beta chains were sequenced in this cohort, and the absence of alpha or paired-chain data limited detectable features. Some IMGT-functional V segments, including TRBV6-2 and TRBV6-3, could not be told apart with the 87-base-pair reads, so those segments were excluded. Correlated functional status among segregating V segments might be attributable to linkage disequilibrium, but an unknown experimental factor could not be ruled out. In an earlier analysis of 587 of the donors, most TCR beta V segments appeared in productive rearrangements about 87% or about 30% of the time, broadly matching IMGT annotations. Roughly uniform sequencing depth across donors was assumed in presence/absence analyses, although this assumption may not hold. A cluster of highly shared sequence variants was judged likely to represent a technical artifact of the sequencing pipeline. In a later analysis, TCR association rates were found to vary across HLA loci, with the most associated TCRs seen for DRB1 alleles and the fewest for HLA-C alleles. In a later genetic analysis, fewer N-insertions in productive TCRs were reported among donors in an Asian-associated ancestry cluster than the 666-donor mean. The study gave a list of under 200 TCR beta chains associated with cytomegalovirus. A further reported finding was that TCR beta sequences accurately predicted the HLA-A and HLA-B alleles for most subjects in the first cohort. When HLA alleles, especially DR and DQ, strongly co-occurred, attributing TCR associations to individual alleles was difficult. In a later analysis, over 15,000 TCR beta sequences were associated with specific HLA alleles at a false discovery rate of 0.05.

With regard to this clone: Its cognate antigen has yet to be identified. No much larger clonotype is one base removed from it; base qualities were not supplied.

The germline V gene gives CDR1 as SGHAT and CDR2 as FQNNGV. The CDR3 covers 15 residues, taking in both the cysteine and the phenylalanine. Left in the record is the CDR3 DNA by itself, 45 bases read in frame from the first base. V is shortened by 0 bases, J by 1 base, and the region joining them spans 9 bases. The V and J genes are TRBV11-2 and TRBJ1-1, with the D gene too uncertain to name. This TCR derives from a human donor in good health. Sequenced: PBMCs. For the CDR3, the sequence is CASSLERVGNTEAFF. The nucleotide sequence is given as TGTGCCAGCAGCTTAGAGAGGGTAGGGAACACTGAAGCTTTCTTT.